The clone carrying this TCR beta chain has only a few counts. Sequencing used immunoSEQ multiplex PCR; TCRdb keeps in-frame clones, though not all of them. The sample contains 630,000 or so clones, 87% of which appear only once. The germline CDR1 and CDR2 sequences are SGHRS and YFSETQ. The CDR3 length is 19 residues. Trimming stripped 4 bases from V and 8 bases from J, with 31 bases between. This entry comes from a study of shared T cell receptors in the human thymus. These sequences were also reported in another study, on human thymus T cells. Per that paper: Thymus tissue was removed during corrective cardiac surgery. V and J genes seemed to be used with bias in thymic and blood repertoires. Thymic repertoires from unrelated individuals overlapped highly, related research reported.

Sequencing was carried out using thymocytes. This chain connects TRBV5-1 to TRBJ2-1, with a weak D call TRBD2 (7 bases). The receptor was isolated from a boy less than two years old with a congenital heart defect. This CDR3 reads CASSPQVDDLVGRGDEQFF. CDR3 DNA sequence: TGCGCCAGCAGCCCCCAGGTTGATGATCTAGTGGGGAGGGGGGATGAGCAGTTCTTC.